The 10 T cell receptor beta chains below were found in one sample sequenced in a study of T cell responses to AZD1222 COVID-19 vaccine. Sequenced by immunoSEQ multiplex PCR; TCRdb stores in-frame clones only, minus some. The profile covers approximately 94,000 clones, with 92% appearing a single time and around 1.7% taken by the ten largest. Material: peripheral blood, obtained on day 0 of AZD1222 vaccination. The receptors were sampled from an adult in good health.

The chain uses TRBV27 and TRBJ2-7; a weak D match, TRBD1 (6 bases). CDR3 size: 13 residues. Germline loops: CDR1 MNHEY, CDR2 SMNVEV (reference sequence). Trimming took 9 bases from V and 5 from J, leaving 17 bases between them. CDR3 DNA sequence: TGTGCCAGTAGAGCAGGGGTAAGGAACGAGCAGTACTTC. Translation: CASRAGVRNEQYF.

The V and J genes are TRBV19 and TRBJ1-1, with D possibly matching TRBD1 (5 bases). Germline V gives CDR1 LNHDA, CDR2 SQIVND (reference sequence). CDR3 size: 15 residues. With 4 bases removed from V and 1 base from J, the gap between germline ends came to 13 bases. DNA for the CDR3: TGTGCCAGTAGTACAAAGGGGCTTCGGAACACTGAAGCTTTCTTT. It codes for CASSTKGLRNTEAFF.

The chain employs TRBV7-3 and TRBJ2-1; perhaps TRBD2 as D (6 bases). CDR3 length: 15 amino acids. V was shortened by 3 bases and J by 5 bases, with 14 bases between the two germline ends. From germline, CDR1 is SGHTA and CDR2 FQGTGA. The CDR3 protein is CASSLSGQGNNEQFF. The CDR3 nucleotides are TGTGCCAGCAGCTTGAGCGGGCAGGGAAACAATGAGCAGTTCTTC.

This clone was picked up one time. V gene TRBV3-1 (or the pseudogene TRBV3-2) combines with J gene TRBJ2-7; 11 positions match TRBD2. CDR3 length: 14 amino acids. Germline values: CDR1 LGHDT, CDR2 YNNKEL (reference sequence). The trim removed 4 bases at V and 7 bases at J, leaving 6 bases unmatched. CDR3 DNA: TGTGCCAGCAGCCGGGCTAGCGGGAGGTCTGAGCAGTACTTC. Amino acids: CASSRASGRSEQYF.

The chain joins TRBV7-9 to TRBJ1-3; D is unclear. From germline, CDR1 is SEHNR and CDR2 FQNEAQ (reference sequence). The V and J ends lost 5 bases and 3 bases respectively, with 11 bases between them. The CDR3 runs 14 residues. CDR3 sequence reads: CASSRPGDGNTIYF. The DNA of the CDR3 is TGTGCCAGCAGCCGACCGGGAGATGGAAACACCATATATTTT.

The rearrangement joins TRBV2 to TRBJ2-1, with TRBD2 as a possible D gene (5 bases). The CDR3 is 15 amino acids. CDR1 is SNHLY and CDR2 is FYNNEI in the germline V gene. The germline V and J ends were trimmed by 1 base and 7 bases, with 14 bases remaining between them. The CDR3 sequence is CASSEGPLALNEQFF. The DNA for the CDR3 is TGTGCCAGCAGTGAAGGGCCTCTAGCCCTTAATGAGCAGTTCTTC.

V is TRBV7-6 and J is TRBJ2-2; D may be TRBD2 (6 bases). Trimming took 5 bases from V and 5 from J, leaving 18 bases between them. Germline V lookup: CDR1 SGHVS, CDR2 FNYEAQ. The CDR3 is 16 residues long. CDR3 residues: CASSNRDSWTTGELFF. CDR3 bases: TGTGCCAGCAGCAACCGGGACTCCTGGACGACCGGGGAGCTGTTTTTT.

This clone was detected only once. This sequence joins TRBV29-1 and TRBJ2-1; the match to TRBD2 covers 14 bases. The CDR3 has 18 amino acids. Per germline, CDR1 SQVTM and CDR2 ANQGSEA. V lost 4 bases and J lost 9; bases outside the gene matches: 17. The CDR3 DNA is TGCAGCGTTGTCCCAATGCCGGGACTAGCGGGAGTGGATAGTGAGCAGTTCTTC. Protein product: CSVVPMPGLAGVDSEQFF.

The chain uses TRBV7-9 and TRBJ2-5; tentative D call: TRBD2 (6 bases). CDR1 is SEHNR, CDR2 FQNEAQ, per germline (reference sequence). The CDR3 extends over 14 amino acids. The V end was cut by 1 base, the J end by 7 bases, with 13 bases between. Written as DNA, the CDR3 is TGTGCCAGCAGCTTAGTTGCGGGAAGGGGGACCCAGTACTTC. Amino acid sequence: CASSLVAGRGTQYF.

V and J are TRBV29-1 and TRBJ2-7, with D hard to call. This CDR3 spans 12 amino acids. V lost 1 base and J 0 bases, leaving 4 bases between the germline ends. The germline V gene encodes CDR1 SQVTM and CDR2 ANQGSEA. The CDR3, as DNA: TGCAGCGTTGAAGGTAGCTCCTACGAGCAGTACTTC. This gives the protein CSVEGSSYEQYF.